The TCR beta chain described here comes from a study of identical twins. The CDR3 runs to 14 residues. The germline V gene encodes CDR1 MDHEN and CDR2 SYDVKM. Trimming left V 3 bases short and J 4 bases short, with 10 bases between. One entry per CDR3 protein results from TCRdb running MiXCR on the 5' RACE reads. This table holds about 280,000 distinct CDR3 sequences, about 8.1% found once. This clonotype showed up many times. These data were also reused for a study on yellow fever vaccine responses in identical twins.

The origin of this receptor is a woman under 30 in good health. The specimen was memory (CD45RO+) T cells sorted from blood. The V call is TRBV28, the J call TRBJ2-1, with D possibly matching TRBD1 (5 bases). CDR3 coding DNA: TGTGCCAGCAGTTTTGAACAGGAGTACAATGAGCAGTTCTTC. This gives the protein CASSFEQEYNEQFF.